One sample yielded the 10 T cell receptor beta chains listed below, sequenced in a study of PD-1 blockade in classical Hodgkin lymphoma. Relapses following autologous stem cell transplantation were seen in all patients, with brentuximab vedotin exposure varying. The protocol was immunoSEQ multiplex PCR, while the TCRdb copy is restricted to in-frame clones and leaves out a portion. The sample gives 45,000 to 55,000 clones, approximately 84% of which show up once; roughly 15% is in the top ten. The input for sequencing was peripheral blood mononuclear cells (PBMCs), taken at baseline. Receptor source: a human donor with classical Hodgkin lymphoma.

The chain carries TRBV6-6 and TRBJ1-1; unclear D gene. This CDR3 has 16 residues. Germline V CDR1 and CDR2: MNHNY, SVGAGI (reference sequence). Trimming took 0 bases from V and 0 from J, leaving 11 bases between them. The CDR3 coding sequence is TGTGCCAGCAGTTACTCAGCGGACGAGATGAACACTGAAGCTTTCTTT. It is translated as CASSYSADEMNTEAFF.

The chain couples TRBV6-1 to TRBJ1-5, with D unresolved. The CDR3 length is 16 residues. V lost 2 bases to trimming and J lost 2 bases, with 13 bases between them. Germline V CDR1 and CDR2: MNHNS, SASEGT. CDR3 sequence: CASSEQEASGNQPQHF. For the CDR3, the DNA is TGTGCCAGCAGTGAACAGGAGGCCTCCGGCAATCAGCCCCAGCATTTT.

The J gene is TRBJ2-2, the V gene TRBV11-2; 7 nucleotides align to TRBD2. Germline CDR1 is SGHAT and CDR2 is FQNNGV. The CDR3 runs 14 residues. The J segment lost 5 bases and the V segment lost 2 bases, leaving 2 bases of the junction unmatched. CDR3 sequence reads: CASSLTGGTGELFF. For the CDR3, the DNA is TGTGCCAGCAGCTTAACCGGGGGGACCGGGGAGCTGTTTTTT.

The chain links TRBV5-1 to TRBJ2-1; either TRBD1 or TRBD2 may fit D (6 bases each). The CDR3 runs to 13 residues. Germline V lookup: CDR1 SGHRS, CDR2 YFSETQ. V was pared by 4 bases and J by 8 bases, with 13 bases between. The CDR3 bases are TGCGCCAGCAGCACTTACAGGGACTATGAGCAGTTCTTC. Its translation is CASSTYRDYEQFF.

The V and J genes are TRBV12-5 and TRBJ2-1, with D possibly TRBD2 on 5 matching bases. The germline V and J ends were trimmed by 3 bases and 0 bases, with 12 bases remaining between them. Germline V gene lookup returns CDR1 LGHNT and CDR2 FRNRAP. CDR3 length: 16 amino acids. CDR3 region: CASGFGPGSSYNEQFF. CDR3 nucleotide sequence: TGTGCTAGTGGTTTCGGGCCGGGGAGCTCCTACAATGAGCAGTTCTTC.

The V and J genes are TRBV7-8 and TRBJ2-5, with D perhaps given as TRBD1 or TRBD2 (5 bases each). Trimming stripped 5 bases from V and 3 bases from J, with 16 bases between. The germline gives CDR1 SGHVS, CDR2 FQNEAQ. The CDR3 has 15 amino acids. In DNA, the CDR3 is TGTGCCAGCAGCCCCCTGGGACGAGCGGAAGAGACCCAGTACTTC. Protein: CASSPLGRAEETQYF.

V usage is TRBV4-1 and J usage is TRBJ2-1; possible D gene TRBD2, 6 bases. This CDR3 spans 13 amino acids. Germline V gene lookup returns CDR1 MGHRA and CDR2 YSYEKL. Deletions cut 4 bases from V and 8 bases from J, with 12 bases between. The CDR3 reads CASSLRDFDEQFF. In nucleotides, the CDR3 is TGCGCCAGCAGCCTTCGGGACTTCGATGAGCAGTTCTTC.

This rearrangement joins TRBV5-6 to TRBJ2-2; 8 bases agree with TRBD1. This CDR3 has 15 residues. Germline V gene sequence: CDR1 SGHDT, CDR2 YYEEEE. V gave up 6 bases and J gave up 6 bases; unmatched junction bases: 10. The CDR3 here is CASTAEDRDPGELFF. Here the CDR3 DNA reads TGTGCCAGCACCGCGGAGGACAGGGACCCCGGGGAGCTGTTTTTT.

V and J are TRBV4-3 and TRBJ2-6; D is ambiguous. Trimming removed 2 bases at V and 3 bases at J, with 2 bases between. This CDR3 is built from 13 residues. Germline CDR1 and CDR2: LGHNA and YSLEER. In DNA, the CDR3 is TGCGCCAGCAGCCAAAGTGGGGCCAACGTCCTGACTTTC. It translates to CASSQSGANVLTF.

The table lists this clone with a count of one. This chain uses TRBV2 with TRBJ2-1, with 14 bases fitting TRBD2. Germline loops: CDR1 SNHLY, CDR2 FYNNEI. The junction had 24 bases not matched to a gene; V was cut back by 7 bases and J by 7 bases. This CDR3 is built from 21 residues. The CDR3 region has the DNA TGTGCCAGCATCCTAAAGAGAGCGGGACTAGCGGGAGTTATAAAAGGGAATGAGCAGTTCTTC. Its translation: CASILKRAGLAGVIKGNEQFF.